The rows below give T cell receptor beta chains drawn from one sample of a study of blood T cells in healthy people across ages. Using its own MiXCR run on the 5' RACE reads, TCRdb lists one record per CDR3 protein. The sample has 1.5 million to 2 million distinct CDR3 sequences, 28% seen once. The specimen sequenced was blood. Every receptor here comes from a woman between 25 and 40 years old in good health. Both conserved end residues are part of each CDR3. The D gene is left open where the match is weak. Where a row states a size, it is once, few, many or the class of an expanded clone; other rows omit it.

j_gene: TRBJ2-3
v_gene: TRBV4-3
abundance: -
d_gene: TRBD1
CDR3aa: CASSQGLTGGATDTQYF
CDR3nt: TGCGCCAGCAGCCAGGGGTTGACAGGGGGAGCCACAGATACGCAGTATTTT

j_gene: TRBJ2-2
v_gene: TRBV20-1
abundance: once
d_gene: -
CDR3aa: CSARSDINTGELFF
CDR3nt: TGCAGTGCTAGATCGGACATAAACACCGGGGAGCTGTTTTTT

j_gene: TRBJ2-1
v_gene: TRBV7-2
abundance: few
d_gene: -
CDR3aa: CASSKELRRNEQFF
CDR3nt: TGTGCCAGCAGCAAAGAATTGCGTCGCAATGAGCAGTTCTTC

j_gene: TRBJ2-5
v_gene: TRBV21-1
abundance: few
d_gene: -
CDR3aa: CASSKEVSGETQYF
CDR3nt: TGTGCCAGCAGCAAAGAGGTCTCGGGAGAGACCCAGTACTTC

j_gene: TRBJ2-5
v_gene: TRBV6-2/TRBV6-3
abundance: few
d_gene: -
CDR3aa: CASMEVQETQYF
CDR3nt: TGTGCCAGCATGGAGGTCCAAGAGACCCAGTACTTC

j_gene: TRBJ2-7
v_gene: TRBV20-1
abundance: few
d_gene: -
CDR3aa: CSATLRGYEQYF
CDR3nt: TGCAGTGCTACCCTCAGAGGCTACGAGCAGTACTTC

j_gene: TRBJ1-2
v_gene: TRBV15
abundance: -
d_gene: -
CDR3aa: CATSPDLAYYGYTF
CDR3nt: TGTGCCACCAGTCCGGACCTAGCTTACTATGGCTACACCTTC

j_gene: TRBJ2-7
v_gene: TRBV15
abundance: -
d_gene: TRBD1
CDR3aa: CATNRPGQGNEQYF
CDR3nt: TGTGCCACCAACAGGCCTGGACAGGGGAACGAGCAGTACTTC

j_gene: TRBJ1-1
v_gene: TRBV7-9
abundance: -
d_gene: -
CDR3aa: CANPRDRNTEAFF
CDR3nt: TGTGCCAACCCCCGAGACCGAAACACTGAAGCTTTCTTT

j_gene: TRBJ2-5
v_gene: TRBV7-7
abundance: few
d_gene: TRBD1
CDR3aa: CASSSYSDRAETQYF
CDR3nt: TGTGCCAGCAGCTCGTACTCGGACAGGGCGGAGACCCAGTACTTC

j_gene: TRBJ2-1
v_gene: TRBV20-1
abundance: few
d_gene: -
CDR3aa: CSAEGAGDSLYNEQFF
CDR3nt: TGCAGTGCAGAGGGGGCGGGAGACTCCCTCTACAATGAGCAGTTCTTC

j_gene: TRBJ2-7
v_gene: TRBV20-1
abundance: -
d_gene: -
CDR3aa: CSASKGLSYEQYF
CDR3nt: TGCAGTGCTAGCAAGGGACTCTCCTACGAGCAGTACTTC

j_gene: TRBJ1-6
v_gene: TRBV14
abundance: -
d_gene: -
CDR3aa: CASSQDGASLSPLHF
CDR3nt: TGTGCCAGCAGCCAAGATGGGGCAAGCTTGTCACCCCTCCACTTT

j_gene: TRBJ2-7
v_gene: TRBV7-3
abundance: few
d_gene: -
CDR3aa: CASSSVFGGEQYF
CDR3nt: TGTGCCAGCAGCTCCGTGTTCGGGGGTGAGCAGTACTTC

j_gene: TRBJ2-3
v_gene: TRBV28
abundance: -
d_gene: -
CDR3aa: CANSSGGPRGDTQYF
CDR3nt: TGTGCCAACAGCTCCGGGGGCCCGCGGGGGGATACGCAGTATTTT

j_gene: TRBJ2-3
v_gene: TRBV28
abundance: many
d_gene: TRBD2
CDR3aa: CASSPLTSGRGTDTQYF
CDR3nt: TGTGCCAGCAGTCCCCTGACTAGCGGGAGGGGCACAGATACGCAGTATTTT

j_gene: TRBJ1-1
v_gene: TRBV7-9
abundance: -
d_gene: -
CDR3aa: CASSPREGVVAFF
CDR3nt: TGTGCCAGCAGCCCGAGGGAGGGTGTAGTAGCTTTCTTT

j_gene: TRBJ2-2
v_gene: TRBV7-9
abundance: -
d_gene: -
CDR3aa: CASSSSVDNTGELFF
CDR3nt: TGTGCCAGCAGCTCCTCCGTGGATAACACCGGGGAGCTGTTTTTT

j_gene: TRBJ2-3
v_gene: TRBV2
abundance: -
d_gene: -
CDR3aa: CASRIEGDTQYF
CDR3nt: TGTGCCAGCAGGATTGAGGGGGATACGCAGTATTTT

j_gene: TRBJ1-2
v_gene: TRBV27
abundance: -
d_gene: -
CDR3aa: CASSNLGGDVGYTF
CDR3nt: TGTGCCAGCAGTAACCTAGGAGGTGATGTTGGCTACACCTTC

j_gene: TRBJ1-2
v_gene: TRBV6-1
abundance: many
d_gene: TRBD1
CDR3aa: CASRTLNRDSYGYTF
CDR3nt: TGTGCCAGCAGAACCTTAAACAGGGACAGCTATGGCTACACCTTC

j_gene: TRBJ2-1
v_gene: TRBV5-1
abundance: -
d_gene: -
CDR3aa: CASGQSGEQFF
CDR3nt: TGCGCCAGCGGACAGTCTGGGGAGCAGTTCTTC

j_gene: TRBJ2-7
v_gene: TRBV4-2
abundance: many
d_gene: -
CDR3aa: CASSQERTRDFNEQYF
CDR3nt: TGTGCCAGCAGCCAAGAAAGGACGAGGGACTTCAACGAGCAGTACTTC

j_gene: TRBJ2-7
v_gene: TRBV12-3/TRBV12-4
abundance: many
d_gene: -
CDR3aa: CASSFRGREQYF
CDR3nt: TGTGCCAGCAGTTTTAGGGGCCGCGAGCAGTACTTC

j_gene: TRBJ2-2
v_gene: TRBV7-9
abundance: once
d_gene: -
CDR3aa: CASSREAAGGFTGERFF
CDR3nt: TGTGCCAGCAGCCGAGAGGCGGCCGGGGGATTCACCGGGGAGCGGTTTTTT

j_gene: TRBJ1-2
v_gene: TRBV6-5
abundance: -
d_gene: -
CDR3aa: CASAFRVNYGYTF
CDR3nt: TGTGCCAGCGCTTTCCGCGTTAACTATGGCTACACCTTC

j_gene: TRBJ2-1
v_gene: TRBV6-2/TRBV6-3
abundance: many
d_gene: TRBD2
CDR3aa: CAIRLASYNEQFF
CDR3nt: TGTGCCATTCGACTAGCGTCCTACAATGAGCAGTTCTTC

j_gene: TRBJ1-5
v_gene: TRBV7-9
abundance: few
d_gene: TRBD1
CDR3aa: CASSLVRSGTGGNQPQHF
CDR3nt: TGTGCCAGCAGCTTAGTCCGTTCCGGGACAGGGGGCAATCAGCCCCAGCATTTT

j_gene: TRBJ2-3
v_gene: TRBV5-1
abundance: -
d_gene: -
CDR3aa: CASSREPRGRGDTQYF
CDR3nt: TGCGCCAGCAGCCGGGAACCCCGGGGGCGGGGAGATACGCAGTATTTT

j_gene: TRBJ2-3
v_gene: TRBV14
abundance: -
d_gene: -
CDR3aa: CASKTQGADTQYF
CDR3nt: TGTGCCAGCAAAACCCAGGGCGCAGATACGCAGTATTTT

j_gene: TRBJ2-3
v_gene: TRBV15
abundance: -
d_gene: TRBD1
CDR3aa: CATSKGTATSTDTQYF
CDR3nt: TGTGCCACCAGCAAAGGGACAGCTACTAGCACAGATACGCAGTATTTT

j_gene: TRBJ2-3
v_gene: TRBV20-1
abundance: -
d_gene: TRBD2
CDR3aa: CSARLAGGASSTDTQYF
CDR3nt: TGCAGTGCTAGATTAGCGGGGGGGGCAAGTAGCACAGATACGCAGTATTTT

j_gene: TRBJ2-7
v_gene: TRBV11-1
abundance: many
d_gene: -
CDR3aa: CASSPTRWEQYF
CDR3nt: TGTGCCAGCAGCCCCACGCGTTGGGAGCAGTACTTC

j_gene: TRBJ2-7
v_gene: TRBV10-3
abundance: -
d_gene: -
CDR3aa: CAISNTQPYEQYF
CDR3nt: TGTGCCATCAGTAACACACAACCCTACGAGCAGTACTTC

j_gene: TRBJ2-5
v_gene: TRBV7-2
abundance: -
d_gene: TRBD2
CDR3aa: CASSWGWGGGPKETRYF
CDR3nt: TGTGCCAGCAGCTGGGGTTGGGGCGGGGGGCCAAAAGAGACCCGGTACTTC

j_gene: TRBJ2-4
v_gene: TRBV29-1
abundance: -
d_gene: TRBD1
CDR3aa: CSVIPGQLAKNIQYF
CDR3nt: TGCAGCGTGATACCGGGACAGTTAGCCAAAAACATTCAGTACTTC

j_gene: TRBJ2-1
v_gene: TRBV5-1
abundance: few
d_gene: -
CDR3aa: CASSSSQSSYNEQFF
CDR3nt: TGCGCCAGCAGCTCGTCACAATCCTCCTACAATGAGCAGTTCTTC

j_gene: TRBJ1-5
v_gene: TRBV7-2
abundance: -
d_gene: -
CDR3aa: CTSSLVGGSYQPQHF
CDR3nt: TGTACCAGCAGCTTAGTGGGGGGTAGTTATCAGCCCCAGCATTTT

j_gene: TRBJ2-7
v_gene: TRBV10-2
abundance: -
d_gene: -
CDR3aa: CASSTSGRGYEQYF
CDR3nt: TGCGCCAGCAGCACGTCGGGGAGGGGGTACGAGCAGTACTTC

j_gene: TRBJ1-6
v_gene: TRBV30
abundance: few
d_gene: -
CDR3aa: CASTVSYNSPLHF
CDR3nt: TGTGCCTCCACAGTCTCCTATAATTCACCCCTCCACTTT

j_gene: TRBJ1-2
v_gene: TRBV12-5
abundance: -
d_gene: -
CDR3aa: CASGLGKGEVYLEYGHTF
CDR3nt: TGTGCTAGTGGTTTAGGAAAAGGAGAGGTCTATCTCGAGTATGGCCACACCTTC

j_gene: TRBJ1-2
v_gene: TRBV5-1
abundance: -
d_gene: TRBD1
CDR3aa: CASSDGQVANYGYTF
CDR3nt: TGCGCCAGCAGCGACGGACAGGTGGCTAACTATGGCTACACCTTC

j_gene: TRBJ2-3
v_gene: TRBV12-3/TRBV12-4
abundance: few
d_gene: -
CDR3aa: CASSFVLVSDTQYF
CDR3nt: TGTGCCAGCAGTTTTGTACTAGTTTCCGATACGCAGTATTTT

j_gene: TRBJ1-3
v_gene: TRBV5-1
abundance: -
d_gene: -
CDR3aa: CASSLVAGDGNTIYF
CDR3nt: TGCGCCAGCAGCTTGGTGGCCGGGGATGGAAACACCATATATTTT

j_gene: TRBJ2-1
v_gene: TRBV7-9
abundance: -
d_gene: -
CDR3aa: CASSPKGGQSSYNEQFF
CDR3nt: TGTGCCAGCAGCCCCAAGGGAGGACAGAGCTCCTACAATGAGCAGTTCTTC

j_gene: TRBJ1-1
v_gene: TRBV7-2
abundance: -
d_gene: -
CDR3aa: CVSTQGYTEAFF
CDR3nt: TGTGTCAGCACCCAAGGTTACACTGAAGCTTTCTTT

j_gene: TRBJ1-4
v_gene: TRBV2
abundance: -
d_gene: -
CDR3aa: CASNTGLMNEKLFF
CDR3nt: TGTGCCAGCAATACGGGACTGATGAATGAAAAACTGTTTTTT

j_gene: TRBJ2-3
v_gene: TRBV6-2/TRBV6-3
abundance: -
d_gene: -
CDR3aa: CASRRDGDDTQYF
CDR3nt: TGTGCCAGCAGACGCGACGGGGACGATACGCAGTATTTT

j_gene: TRBJ1-1
v_gene: TRBV12-5
abundance: few
d_gene: -
CDR3aa: CASAHGGDTEAFF
CDR3nt: TGTGCTAGTGCCCACGGCGGAGACACTGAAGCTTTCTTT